This T cell receptor (beta chain) was captured by sequencing in a study of blood T cells in healthy people across ages (dated by TCRdb to between 2014 and 2017). Turning to the overall study: Template switching captured roughly one uniquely barcoded TCR beta cDNA molecule per two T cells in model experiments. The study analyzed two additional independent replicas of 1 million unique cDNA reads from the same blood draw for two donors, one aged 18 to 29 and one aged 80 or older. Donors were grouped into four age groups: young (average approximately 15 years), middle-aged (roughly 38), aged (roughly 67) and long-lived (less than 85). Using deep sequencing normalized with unique cDNA molecular identifiers, the study measured how TCR beta repertoire diversity changes with age. Donors of different ages were randomly distributed across sequencing lanes to avoid experimental bias.

To note about this clonotype: Its antigen is not yet known. Base qualities are not provided; no much larger clone lies one nucleotide away.

Systemically healthy Caucasian individuals from Russia, about 38 in total and aged roughly 6 to 100 years, were included as donors. Each donor gave roughly 9.5 milliliters of peripheral blood, collected into EDTA-treated Vacutainer tubes. PBMCs were isolated by Ficoll-Paque density-gradient centrifugation, with at least 7 million obtained per sample. Total RNA, at least 6 micrograms per sample, was extracted from PBMCs with Trizol reagent. For every donor, flow cytometry on a PBMC aliquot measured the percentage of naive CD45RAhigh/CD27high T cells. Summary of the overall study and its limitations: Compared with the aged group, more naive CD4+ T cells, fewer expanded clones and increased TCR diversity were shown by the long-lived group, suggesting age selection. Because the CMV infection status of the donors was unknown, age-related changes in expanded clonotypes may potentially have been confounded. Bulk unsorted PBMC profiling prevented conclusive comparison of naive and antigen-experienced compartments. Observed TCR beta diversity per million T cells fell roughly linearly with age, and a significant reduction was already apparent by age roughly 40. The percentage of naive T cells measured by flow cytometry correlated strongly with observed TCR beta diversity. Estimates of total diversity based on one million sequenced T cells were considered lower bounds and underestimates.

Libraries came from 5' RACE. The sequencing machine was an Illumina HiSeq 2500. The second PCR ran for roughly 7 to 12 cycles and used a J-beta primer mix along with a sample-barcoded 5' primer. A template-switch 5' adaptor carrying 12 random nucleotides introduced a unique molecular identifier onto each TCR beta cDNA molecule. At least 3 million CDR3-containing paired-end reads were obtained from each sample. First-strand cDNA was synthesized from all RNA with the Mint cDNA synthesis kit, primed by a TRBC-specific oligonucleotide. All cDNA was treated with uracil-DNA glycosylase and then went through a first 18-cycle PCR with the universal primers M1SS and BC2_uni_R. In the original analysis: Normalization of each sample was performed by random selection of 1 million high-quality reads, each carrying a distinct molecular identifier. Reads sharing molecular identifiers were discarded rather than binned into consensus sequences. MiTCR, run with a Q25 quality threshold and the strictest error-elimination algorithm, handled CDR3 identification, clonotype clustering and error correction. A nonparametric unseen species model using Euler transformation provided a lower-bound estimate of total TCR beta diversity. TCRdb trimmed public reads at Q25 via fastp, called clones via MiXCR and kept in-frame beta chains. Each CDR3 protein gets just one entry, which takes the most common genes and DNA from the rows behind it. The V and J calls shown here were made by TCRdb, not taken from the authors' results. This sample holds approximately 1.5 million distinct CDR3 sequences; 30% to 35% were observed only once. Of the sample, roughly 12% falls within the top ten clones.

After removal of 6 bases from V and 4 bases from J, the junction retains 7 bases not matched to a gene. Taken from cysteine to phenylalanine, the CDR3 has 15 residues. The kept DNA is CDR3 alone, 45 bases in frame from the first base. The TCR sequence derives from a woman between 25 and 40 years old in good health. The rearranged chain carries TRBV12-3 or TRBV12-4 and TRBJ2-5; 11 bases in between match TRBD2. The sequencing input was blood. The CDR3 sequence is CASRDIAGGLETQYF. The nucleotide sequence reads TGTGCCAGCAGGGACATAGCGGGAGGGCTAGAGACCCAGTACTTC.